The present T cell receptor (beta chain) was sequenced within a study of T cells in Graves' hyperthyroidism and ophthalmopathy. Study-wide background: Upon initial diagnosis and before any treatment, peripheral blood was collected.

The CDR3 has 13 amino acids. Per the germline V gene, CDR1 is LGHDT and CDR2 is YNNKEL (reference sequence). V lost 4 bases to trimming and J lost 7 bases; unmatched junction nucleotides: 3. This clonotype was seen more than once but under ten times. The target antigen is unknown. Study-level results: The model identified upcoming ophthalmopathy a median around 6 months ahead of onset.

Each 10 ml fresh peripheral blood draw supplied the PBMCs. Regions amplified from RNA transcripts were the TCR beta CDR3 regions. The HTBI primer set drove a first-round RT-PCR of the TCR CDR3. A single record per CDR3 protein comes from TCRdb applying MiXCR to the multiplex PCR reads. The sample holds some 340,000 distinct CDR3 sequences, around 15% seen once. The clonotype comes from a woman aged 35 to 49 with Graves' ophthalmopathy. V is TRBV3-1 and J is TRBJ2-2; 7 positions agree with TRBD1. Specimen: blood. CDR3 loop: CASSRQGLGELFF. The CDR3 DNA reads TGTGCCAGCAGCCGACAGGGTCTCGGGGAGCTGTTTTTT.